This entry features one T cell receptor beta chain sequence. As yet, its antigen is unknown. A single base separates this from a much larger clone, so it may be a read error. This sample also contains other DNA sequences that code for the same CDR3. This record belongs to a study of shared clonotypes between healthy human individuals. An approximately 180 ng quantity of DNA, tens of thousands of T cell genomes, went into the sorted-subset replicate PCRs. Data came from immunoSEQ multiplex PCR; TCRdb stores just in-frame clones and leaves some out. Seen here are about 710,000 clones, roughly 73% observed once, and the top ten hold around 2%. Looked up from germline, CDR1 is MNHNS and CDR2 is SASEGT. This CDR3 spans 13 amino acids. The ends were cut back, 4 bases at V and 1 base at J, with 8 bases in the middle. Whole-study findings and limits: Of the naive CD4 clonotypes, 4% to 5% were shared across a handful of donors. Sequencing depth was expected to influence donor clonotype sharing.

Material: memory CD4+ T cells sorted from blood. As to subset: CD45RA-negative fraction. This receptor was obtained from a woman in her 30s in good health. V and J are TRBV6-1 and TRBJ2-7; TRBD1 is a possible D gene (6 bases). The DNA of the CDR3 is TGTGCCAGCAGTGGGACAGTTTCCTACGAGCAGTACTTC. Amino acid sequence: CASSGTVSYEQYF.